This T cell receptor (beta chain) derives from a study of blood T cells in healthy people across ages. V lost 3 bases to trimming and J lost 9 bases, with 13 bases between them. CDR1 is MNHNS and CDR2 is SASEGT in the germline V gene. CDR3 length: 13 residues. There are a few counts of this clonotype. Sample-barcoded 5' priming and a J-beta primer mix drove a second PCR of roughly 6 to 12 cycles. Via MiXCR, TCRdb re-called the 5' RACE reads, giving one row per CDR3 protein. This sample has about 1 million distinct CDR3 sequences; almost 25% occur once, and the top ten carry less than 0.85%. The data were also submitted as part of a second study, on T cells of mothers and their children.

Sequencing used blood. The receptor was isolated from a girl aged 2 to 9 in good health. J is TRBJ2-3 and V is TRBV6-1; tentative D call: TRBD2 (6 bases). The CDR3 loop is CASSEGTLGTQYF. CDR3 sequence (DNA): TGTGCCAGCAGTGAGGGGACTTTAGGAACGCAGTATTTT.